The 9 T cell receptor beta chains given below trace back to one sample, sequenced in a study of identical twins. From the 5' RACE reads, TCRdb called clonotypes with MiXCR, one entry per CDR3 protein. The sample lists 450,000 or so distinct CDR3 sequences; roughly an eighth were seen once. These same records also appear under a second study, on yellow fever vaccine responses in identical twins.

The sequenced material came from CD4+ T cells sorted from blood. These TCRs come from a woman under 30 in good health.

The table lists this clonotype with a few counts. The chain carries TRBV20-1 and TRBJ2-7; 7 positions match TRBD2. The CDR3 length is 14 residues. V lost 3 bases and J lost 7; bases outside the gene matches: 12. The V gene's germline CDR1 is DFQATT and CDR2 SNEGSKA (reference sequence). CDR3 in amino acids: CSARGEGWVREQYF. Here the CDR3 DNA reads TGCAGTGCTAGGGGGGAGGGTTGGGTCCGGGAGCAGTACTTC.

The chain links TRBV7-3 to TRBJ2-3, with 14 nucleotides matching TRBD2. CDR1 and CDR2 from the germline V gene are SGHTA and FQGTGA. Germline trimming cut 5 bases from V and 4 bases from J; bases unmatched to any gene: 5. This CDR3 is 16 amino acids long. The CDR3 nucleotides read TGTGCCAGCAGCGTAGGGACTAGCGGGGGTGCAGATACGCAGTATTTT. Its translation is CASSVGTSGGADTQYF.

In its sample, this clonotype was seen a few times. The CDR3 loop is CASSPQLGGRNEQFF. In DNA, the CDR3 is TGTGCCAGCAGTCCCCAGCTGGGCGGGAGGAATGAGCAGTTCTTC. The chain combines TRBV28 with TRBJ2-1; 8 bases align to TRBD2. The length of the CDR3 is 15 residues. Trimming at V came to 5 bases and at J to 7 bases, leaving 10 bases not matched to a gene. CDR1 and CDR2 from the germline V gene are MDHEN and SYDVKM.

The J gene is TRBJ2-5, the V gene TRBV5-6, with 7 bases identical to TRBD1. V was pared by 6 bases and J by 4 bases, with 9 bases of the junction left unmatched. CDR3 length: 14 amino acids. Germline V gene data show CDR1 as SGHDT and CDR2 as YYEEEE. The CDR3 spells CASTETGTGETQYF. Here the CDR3 DNA reads TGTGCCAGCACCGAGACAGGGACCGGAGAGACCCAGTACTTC.

The V and J genes are TRBV10-3 and TRBJ2-5, with 12 bases that match TRBD2. Germline loops: CDR1 ENHRY, CDR2 SYGVKD. The CDR3 runs 15 residues. After removal of 10 bases from V and 1 base from J, the junction contained 7 bases not matched to a gene. CDR3 in amino acids: CASLAGGPFQETQYF. The CDR3 DNA is TGTGCCAGCCTAGCGGGGGGGCCGTTCCAAGAGACCCAGTACTTC.

Many counts were recorded for this clonotype. The genes are TRBV4-3 and TRBJ2-2; D gene uncertain. V lost 1 base to trimming and J lost 4 bases, with 1 base between them. The CDR3 is made up of 12 amino acids. Germline V gives CDR1 LGHNA, CDR2 YSLEER. The CDR3 DNA follows: TGCGCCAGCAGCCAAGTCACCGGGGAGCTGTTTTTT. This encodes CASSQVTGELFF.

The chain couples TRBV27 to TRBJ2-5; either TRBD1 or TRBD2 may fit D (5 bases each). V was clipped by 6 bases and J by 4 bases, with 21 bases between them. The CDR3 consists of 16 residues. Germline CDR1 reads MNHEY; CDR2 reads SMNVEV (reference sequence). The CDR3 here is CASSPRGTNAGETQYF. CDR3 nucleotides: TGTGCCAGCAGCCCCAGAGGGACCAACGCGGGAGAGACCCAGTACTTC.

This clonotype has at least ten counts. CDR3 nucleotides: TGTGCCAGCAGCCACCATCGTGGGCGACAGAACTCTGGAAACACCATATATTTT. This encodes CASSHHRGRQNSGNTIYF. The chain combines TRBV4-2 with TRBJ1-3, with D possibly being TRBD1 (5 bases). Trimming removed 3 bases at V and 0 bases at J, with 18 bases between. The length of the CDR3 is 18 residues. Looked up from germline, CDR1 is LGHNA and CDR2 is YNFKEQ.

CDR3 DNA: TGTGCCTGGGGAGCGGGGGGGCGGGAGACCCAGTACTTC. Translated: CAWGAGGRETQYF. The V gene is TRBV30, the J gene TRBJ2-5; 10 bases align to TRBD2. The germline V gene has CDR1 GTSNPN and CDR2 SVGIG (reference sequence). CDR3 size: 13 residues. Trimming removed 5 bases from V and 5 bases from J; junction bases left unmatched: 5.